This TCR beta chain is from a study of T cell responses to AZD1222 COVID-19 vaccine. Study-level results: The donor cohort was predominantly white British with a female majority, and clonal diversity may have been underestimated. A reported finding is that nearly half of spike-specific TCRs target unmutated variant regions. Spike-specific TCR breadth and depth were elevated following two AZD1222 doses.

Clones were read by immunoSEQ multiplex PCR, and TCRdb kept only the in-frame ones, dropping some. This sample carries approximately 88,000 clones, 70% to 85% of them seen once, and the ten largest clones take under 25%. With V trimmed by 0 bases and J by 1 base, 6 bases remained unmatched. Germline CDR1 is SGHKS and CDR2 is YYEKEE (reference sequence). This CDR3 has 17 amino acids. This clone was observed a few times. Its antigen is unidentified. Sequencing used peripheral blood, obtained on day 0 of AZD1222 vaccination. The chain links TRBV5-5 to TRBJ2-3; 9 bases map to TRBD2. This sequence originates from an adult in good health. Here the CDR3 reads CASSLVLAGGGTDTQYF. Written as DNA, the CDR3 is TGTGCCAGCAGCTTGGTACTAGCGGGCGGGGGCACAGATACGCAGTATTTT. The full variable domain, rest sourced from reference TRBV5-5 and TRBJ2-3, is DAGVTQSPTHLIKTRGQQVTLRCSPISGHKSVSWYQQVLGQGPQFIFQYYEKEERGRGNFPDRFSARQFPNYSSELNVNALLLGDSALYLCASSLVLAGGGTDTQYFGPGTRLTVL.